This TCR beta chain was obtained from a study of blood T cell repertoires in COVID-19. Study-wide context: Samples taken during acute and convalescent COVID-19 were collected in the United States, Italy and Spain. Sources were T cells, B-cell-depleted T cells, or PBMCs; the material itself was cDNA or gDNA.

The repertoire was sequenced with immunoSEQ multiplex PCR; TCRdb's copy has only in-frame clones and lacks some. Among fewer than 450,000 clones listed, more than 70% were seen once. The CDR3 is 13 amino acids. V lost 4 bases and J lost 7, with 13 bases in between. Germline CDR1 reads LGHDT; CDR2 reads YNNKEL (reference sequence). The receptor comes from a woman in her forties or fifties with COVID-19, enrolled during active disease. Sequenced sample: peripheral blood. The chain combines TRBV3-1 (or the pseudogene TRBV3-2) with TRBJ1-2, with D perhaps matching TRBD1 (5 bases). The DNA for the CDR3 is TGTGCCAGCAGCCCGAGGGGAGGTGGTGGCTACACCTTC. Translated, it gives CASSPRGGGGYTF.